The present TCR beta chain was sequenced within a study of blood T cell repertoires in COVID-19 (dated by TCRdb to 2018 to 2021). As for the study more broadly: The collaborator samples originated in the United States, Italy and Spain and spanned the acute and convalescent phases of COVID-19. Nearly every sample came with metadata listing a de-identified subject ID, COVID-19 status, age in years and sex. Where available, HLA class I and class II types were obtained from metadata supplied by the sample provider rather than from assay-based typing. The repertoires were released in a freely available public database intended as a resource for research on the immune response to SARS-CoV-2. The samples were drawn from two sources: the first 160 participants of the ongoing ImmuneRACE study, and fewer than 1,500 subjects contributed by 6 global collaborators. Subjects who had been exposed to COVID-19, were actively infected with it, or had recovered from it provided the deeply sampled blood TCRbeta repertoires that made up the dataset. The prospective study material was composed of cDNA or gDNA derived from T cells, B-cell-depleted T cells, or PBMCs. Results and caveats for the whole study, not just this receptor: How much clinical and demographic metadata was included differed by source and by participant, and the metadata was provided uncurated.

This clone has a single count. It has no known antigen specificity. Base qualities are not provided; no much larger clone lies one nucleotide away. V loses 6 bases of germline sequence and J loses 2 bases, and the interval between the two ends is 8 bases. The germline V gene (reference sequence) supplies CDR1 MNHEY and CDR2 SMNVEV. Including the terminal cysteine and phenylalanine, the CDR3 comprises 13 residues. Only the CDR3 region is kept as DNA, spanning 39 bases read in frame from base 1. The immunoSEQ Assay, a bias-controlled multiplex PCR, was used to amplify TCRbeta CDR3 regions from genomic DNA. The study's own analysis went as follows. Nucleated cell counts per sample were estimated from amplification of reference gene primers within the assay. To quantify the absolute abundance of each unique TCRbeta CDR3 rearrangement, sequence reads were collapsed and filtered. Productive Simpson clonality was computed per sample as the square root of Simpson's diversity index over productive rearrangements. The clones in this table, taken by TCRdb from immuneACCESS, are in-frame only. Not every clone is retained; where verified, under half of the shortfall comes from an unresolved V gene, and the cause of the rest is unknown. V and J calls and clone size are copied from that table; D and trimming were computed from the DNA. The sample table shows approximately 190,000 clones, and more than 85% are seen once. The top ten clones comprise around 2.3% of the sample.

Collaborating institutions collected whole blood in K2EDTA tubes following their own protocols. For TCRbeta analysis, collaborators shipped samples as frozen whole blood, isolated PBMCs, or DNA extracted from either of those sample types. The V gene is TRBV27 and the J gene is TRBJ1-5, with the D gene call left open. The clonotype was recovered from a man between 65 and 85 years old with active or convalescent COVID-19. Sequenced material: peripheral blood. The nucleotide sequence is TGTGCCAGCAGCCCCCGTCGCAATCAGCCCCAGCATTTT. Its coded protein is CASSPRRNQPQHF.